Listed here are 20 T cell receptor beta chains from one sample, sequenced in a study of blood T cell repertoires in COVID-19. Some clones are missing from TCRdb's copy, which holds only in-frame ones; the method was immunoSEQ multiplex PCR. Of 45,000 to 55,000 clones listed, around 88% are singletons. Source material: peripheral blood. The origin of the receptors is a woman aged 80 or older with acute or convalescent COVID-19.

The CDR3 reads CASTDGLNYEQYF. CDR3 DNA sequence: TGTGCCAGCACCGACGGACTAAACTACGAGCAGTACTTC. The V call is TRBV28, the J call TRBJ2-7, with D perhaps matching TRBD2 (6 bases). This CDR3 comprises 13 residues. Germline assignment: CDR1 MDHEN and CDR2 SYDVKM. Trimming removed 7 bases at V and 3 bases at J, with 13 bases between.

This clone came up a few times. This chain joins TRBV29-1 and TRBJ2-7; weak D call: TRBD2 (5 bases). V shed 3 bases and J shed 6 bases, with 18 bases lying between them. Germline-derived CDR1 and CDR2 are SQVTM and ANQGSEA. This CDR3 comprises 14 residues. The CDR3 loop is CSVDGSYGGGEQYF. For the CDR3, the DNA is TGCAGCGTTGATGGTTCTTATGGAGGCGGCGAGCAGTACTTC.

The chain uses TRBV19 and TRBJ2-7; 11 bases fit TRBD1. The CDR3 runs to 13 residues. The V and J ends lost 6 bases and 6 bases, in that order; junction bases with no gene match: 4. The germline V gene has CDR1 LNHDA and CDR2 SQIVND (reference sequence). CDR3 DNA sequence: TGTGCCAGTAGAAGTGGGACAGGGGGCGAGCAGTACTTC. Translating it yields CASRSGTGGEQYF.

The chain joins TRBV5-1 to TRBJ1-2, with 9 bases matching TRBD1. This CDR3 is built from 14 residues. After removal of 0 bases from V and 14 bases from J, the junction contained 11 bases not matched to a gene. CDR1 and CDR2 (germline): SGHRS, YFSETQ. CDR3 amino acids: CASSLVSGQGPCTF. The CDR3 nucleotides read TGCGCCAGCAGCTTGGTGTCTGGACAGGGGCCTTGTACCTTC.

This chain connects TRBV18 to TRBJ2-1, with TRBD1 matching 9 bases. The CDR3 length is 14 residues. Germline lookup yields CDR1 KGHSH and CDR2 LQKENI. With V trimmed by 1 base and J by 6 bases, 1 base remained unmatched. This chain's CDR3 is CASSPQQGANEQFF. The CDR3 bases are TGTGCCAGCTCACCACAACAGGGGGCCAATGAGCAGTTCTTC.

J is TRBJ2-1 and V is TRBV9; 8 bases are shared with TRBD2. The V and J ends lost 0 bases and 3 bases, in that order; junction bases with no gene match: 5. Per the germline V gene, CDR1 is SGDLS and CDR2 is YYNGEE. CDR3 length: 16 amino acids. In DNA form, the CDR3 reads TGTGCCAGCAGCGTAGCTTCCGCGGGAGGCTACAATGAGCAGTTCTTC. It yields the protein CASSVASAGGYNEQFF.

This clone was detected only once. The chain couples TRBV9 to TRBJ2-1; no firm D call. The CDR3 is made up of 12 amino acids. Trimming stripped 4 bases from V and 6 bases from J, with 8 bases between. Germline assignment: CDR1 SGDLS and CDR2 YYNGEE. CDR3 in amino acids: CASSSLPNEQFF. The CDR3 DNA follows: TGTGCCAGCAGCTCACTTCCCAATGAGCAGTTCTTC.

The V gene is TRBV18, the J gene TRBJ1-1, with D unclear. The CDR3 totals 15 residues. Germline V gene data show CDR1 as KGHSH and CDR2 as LQKENI. Trimming pared 2 bases from V and 4 bases from J, leaving 14 bases between. Written as DNA, the CDR3 is TGTGCCAGCTCACCATCTGAGGGTAGGGTCACTGAAGCTTTCTTT. As protein: CASSPSEGRVTEAFF. Supplemented by reference TRBV18 and TRBJ1-1, the full variable domain reads NAGVMQNPRHLVRRRGQEARLRCSPMKGHSHVYWYRQLPEEGLKFMVYLQKENIIDESGMPKERFSAEFPKEGPSILRIQQVVRGDSAAYFCASSPSEGRVTEAFFGQGTRLTVV.

V is TRBV15 and J is TRBJ2-5; TRBD1 matches 9 bases. The CDR3 totals 17 residues. CDR1 and CDR2 (germline): LNHNV, YYDKDF (reference sequence). Losses at the gene ends were 0 bases for V and 4 bases for J; bases not matched to a gene: 9. The chain's CDR3 is CATSREPGQGVGETQYF. The CDR3 DNA is TGTGCCACCAGCAGAGAACCGGGACAGGGAGTCGGAGAGACCCAGTACTTC.

This clone was seen once. The chain carries TRBV9 and TRBJ1-6; D possibly corresponds to TRBD1 (6 bases). This CDR3 spans 18 amino acids. The germline V gene has CDR1 SGDLS and CDR2 YYNGEE. Deletions cut 2 bases from V and 7 bases from J, with 22 bases between. The CDR3 region is CASSVQPLGRGINSPLHF. Written as DNA, the CDR3 is TGTGCCAGCAGCGTCCAGCCCCTCGGCAGGGGTATCAATTCACCCCTCCACTTT.

CDR3 protein: CASSTWEGEKLFF. CDR3 DNA: TGTGCCAGCAGTACATGGGAGGGTGAAAAACTGTTTTTT. This rearrangement joins TRBV2 to TRBJ1-4; D uncertain. V lost 5 bases and J 7 bases, leaving 11 bases between the germline ends. This CDR3 spans 13 amino acids. CDR1 SNHLY and CDR2 FYNNEI come from the germline V gene.

V gene TRBV3-1 (or the pseudogene TRBV3-2) combines with J gene TRBJ1-2; 8 positions agree with TRBD1. V lost 2 bases and J lost 6; bases outside the gene matches: 2. This CDR3 is built from 13 residues. Germline CDR1 and CDR2: LGHDT and YNNKEL (reference sequence). CDR3 nucleotides: TGTGCCAGCAGCCAATGGACAGGGAATGGCTACACCTTC. Translated, it gives CASSQWTGNGYTF.

This clone was recorded once. The chain joins TRBV5-1 to TRBJ1-2; 7 bases match TRBD1. This CDR3 has 14 amino acids. V was clipped by 3 bases and J by 0 bases; unmatched bases: 2. The germline V gene has CDR1 SGHRS and CDR2 YFSETQ. The CDR3, as DNA: TGCGCCAGCAGCTGGGACAGAGCTAACTATGGCTACACCTTC. Translating gives CASSWDRANYGYTF.

CDR3 nucleotides: TGTGCCAGCAGCATAACAGGGGCGACGGGCAATTCACCCCTCCACTTT. This codes for CASSITGATGNSPLHF. This chain connects TRBV5-6 to TRBJ1-6; 7 positions agree with TRBD1. The CDR3 extends over 16 amino acids. V shed 4 bases and J 7 bases; nucleotides not matched to a gene: 11. The germline CDR1 and CDR2 sequences are SGHDT and YYEEEE.

Only one count was recorded for this clone. This chain joins TRBV2 and TRBJ1-3; unclear D gene. Germline CDR1 SNHLY, CDR2 FYNNEI. The V gene lost 7 bases and the J gene lost 8 bases, with 9 bases spanning the gap. The CDR3 extends over 11 amino acids. As DNA, the CDR3 is TGTGCCAGCAACGCAGGTGACACCATATATTTT. Amino acid sequence: CASNAGDTIYF.

The chain uses TRBV19 and TRBJ2-2, with D maybe TRBD1 (6 bases). V gave up 6 bases and J gave up 0 bases, with 11 bases separating them. This CDR3 is 15 amino acids long. CDR1 and CDR2 from the germline V gene are LNHDA and SQIVND (reference sequence). CDR3 sequence reads: CASRSGTSNTGELFF. The CDR3 nucleotides are TGTGCCAGTAGGTCCGGGACATCGAACACCGGGGAGCTGTTTTTT.

The rearrangement links TRBV4-1 to TRBJ1-4; 7 positions match TRBD1. This CDR3 is built from 17 residues. Germline V gene lookup returns CDR1 MGHRA and CDR2 YSYEKL. Trimming at V came to 1 base and at J to 4 bases, leaving 9 bases not matched to a gene. CDR3 bases: TGCGCCAGCAGCCAAGTTTTTGGACAGGCCTATAATGAAAAACTGTTTTTT. This translates into CASSQVFGQAYNEKLFF.

The J gene is TRBJ2-3, the V gene TRBV14; a weak D match, TRBD1 (5 bases). The germline V gene encodes CDR1 SGHDN and CDR2 FVKESK. With 3 bases removed from V and 5 bases from J, the gap between germline ends came to 12 bases. This CDR3 region has 14 residues. CDR3 region: CASSQGHLRDTQYF. DNA for the CDR3: TGTGCCAGCAGCCAGGGGCATCTCAGAGATACGCAGTATTTT.

The J gene is TRBJ2-3, the V gene TRBV7-3; D is unresolved. V lost 2 bases and J lost 6, with 18 bases in between. This CDR3 has 16 amino acids. The V gene's germline CDR1 is SGHTA and CDR2 FQGTGA. The CDR3 loop is CASSLVPTPNVDTQYF. CDR3 sequence (DNA): TGTGCCAGCAGCTTAGTACCTACTCCGAACGTTGATACGCAGTATTTT.

This chain uses TRBV7-2 with TRBJ1-2; D gene ambiguous. V lost 0 bases to trimming and J lost 7 bases, with 6 bases between them. This CDR3 is built from 12 residues. Germline V gene sequence: CDR1 SGHTA, CDR2 FQGNSA. The CDR3 here is CASSLAVGGYTF. CDR3 nucleotides: TGTGCCAGCAGCTTAGCAGTCGGTGGCTACACCTTC.